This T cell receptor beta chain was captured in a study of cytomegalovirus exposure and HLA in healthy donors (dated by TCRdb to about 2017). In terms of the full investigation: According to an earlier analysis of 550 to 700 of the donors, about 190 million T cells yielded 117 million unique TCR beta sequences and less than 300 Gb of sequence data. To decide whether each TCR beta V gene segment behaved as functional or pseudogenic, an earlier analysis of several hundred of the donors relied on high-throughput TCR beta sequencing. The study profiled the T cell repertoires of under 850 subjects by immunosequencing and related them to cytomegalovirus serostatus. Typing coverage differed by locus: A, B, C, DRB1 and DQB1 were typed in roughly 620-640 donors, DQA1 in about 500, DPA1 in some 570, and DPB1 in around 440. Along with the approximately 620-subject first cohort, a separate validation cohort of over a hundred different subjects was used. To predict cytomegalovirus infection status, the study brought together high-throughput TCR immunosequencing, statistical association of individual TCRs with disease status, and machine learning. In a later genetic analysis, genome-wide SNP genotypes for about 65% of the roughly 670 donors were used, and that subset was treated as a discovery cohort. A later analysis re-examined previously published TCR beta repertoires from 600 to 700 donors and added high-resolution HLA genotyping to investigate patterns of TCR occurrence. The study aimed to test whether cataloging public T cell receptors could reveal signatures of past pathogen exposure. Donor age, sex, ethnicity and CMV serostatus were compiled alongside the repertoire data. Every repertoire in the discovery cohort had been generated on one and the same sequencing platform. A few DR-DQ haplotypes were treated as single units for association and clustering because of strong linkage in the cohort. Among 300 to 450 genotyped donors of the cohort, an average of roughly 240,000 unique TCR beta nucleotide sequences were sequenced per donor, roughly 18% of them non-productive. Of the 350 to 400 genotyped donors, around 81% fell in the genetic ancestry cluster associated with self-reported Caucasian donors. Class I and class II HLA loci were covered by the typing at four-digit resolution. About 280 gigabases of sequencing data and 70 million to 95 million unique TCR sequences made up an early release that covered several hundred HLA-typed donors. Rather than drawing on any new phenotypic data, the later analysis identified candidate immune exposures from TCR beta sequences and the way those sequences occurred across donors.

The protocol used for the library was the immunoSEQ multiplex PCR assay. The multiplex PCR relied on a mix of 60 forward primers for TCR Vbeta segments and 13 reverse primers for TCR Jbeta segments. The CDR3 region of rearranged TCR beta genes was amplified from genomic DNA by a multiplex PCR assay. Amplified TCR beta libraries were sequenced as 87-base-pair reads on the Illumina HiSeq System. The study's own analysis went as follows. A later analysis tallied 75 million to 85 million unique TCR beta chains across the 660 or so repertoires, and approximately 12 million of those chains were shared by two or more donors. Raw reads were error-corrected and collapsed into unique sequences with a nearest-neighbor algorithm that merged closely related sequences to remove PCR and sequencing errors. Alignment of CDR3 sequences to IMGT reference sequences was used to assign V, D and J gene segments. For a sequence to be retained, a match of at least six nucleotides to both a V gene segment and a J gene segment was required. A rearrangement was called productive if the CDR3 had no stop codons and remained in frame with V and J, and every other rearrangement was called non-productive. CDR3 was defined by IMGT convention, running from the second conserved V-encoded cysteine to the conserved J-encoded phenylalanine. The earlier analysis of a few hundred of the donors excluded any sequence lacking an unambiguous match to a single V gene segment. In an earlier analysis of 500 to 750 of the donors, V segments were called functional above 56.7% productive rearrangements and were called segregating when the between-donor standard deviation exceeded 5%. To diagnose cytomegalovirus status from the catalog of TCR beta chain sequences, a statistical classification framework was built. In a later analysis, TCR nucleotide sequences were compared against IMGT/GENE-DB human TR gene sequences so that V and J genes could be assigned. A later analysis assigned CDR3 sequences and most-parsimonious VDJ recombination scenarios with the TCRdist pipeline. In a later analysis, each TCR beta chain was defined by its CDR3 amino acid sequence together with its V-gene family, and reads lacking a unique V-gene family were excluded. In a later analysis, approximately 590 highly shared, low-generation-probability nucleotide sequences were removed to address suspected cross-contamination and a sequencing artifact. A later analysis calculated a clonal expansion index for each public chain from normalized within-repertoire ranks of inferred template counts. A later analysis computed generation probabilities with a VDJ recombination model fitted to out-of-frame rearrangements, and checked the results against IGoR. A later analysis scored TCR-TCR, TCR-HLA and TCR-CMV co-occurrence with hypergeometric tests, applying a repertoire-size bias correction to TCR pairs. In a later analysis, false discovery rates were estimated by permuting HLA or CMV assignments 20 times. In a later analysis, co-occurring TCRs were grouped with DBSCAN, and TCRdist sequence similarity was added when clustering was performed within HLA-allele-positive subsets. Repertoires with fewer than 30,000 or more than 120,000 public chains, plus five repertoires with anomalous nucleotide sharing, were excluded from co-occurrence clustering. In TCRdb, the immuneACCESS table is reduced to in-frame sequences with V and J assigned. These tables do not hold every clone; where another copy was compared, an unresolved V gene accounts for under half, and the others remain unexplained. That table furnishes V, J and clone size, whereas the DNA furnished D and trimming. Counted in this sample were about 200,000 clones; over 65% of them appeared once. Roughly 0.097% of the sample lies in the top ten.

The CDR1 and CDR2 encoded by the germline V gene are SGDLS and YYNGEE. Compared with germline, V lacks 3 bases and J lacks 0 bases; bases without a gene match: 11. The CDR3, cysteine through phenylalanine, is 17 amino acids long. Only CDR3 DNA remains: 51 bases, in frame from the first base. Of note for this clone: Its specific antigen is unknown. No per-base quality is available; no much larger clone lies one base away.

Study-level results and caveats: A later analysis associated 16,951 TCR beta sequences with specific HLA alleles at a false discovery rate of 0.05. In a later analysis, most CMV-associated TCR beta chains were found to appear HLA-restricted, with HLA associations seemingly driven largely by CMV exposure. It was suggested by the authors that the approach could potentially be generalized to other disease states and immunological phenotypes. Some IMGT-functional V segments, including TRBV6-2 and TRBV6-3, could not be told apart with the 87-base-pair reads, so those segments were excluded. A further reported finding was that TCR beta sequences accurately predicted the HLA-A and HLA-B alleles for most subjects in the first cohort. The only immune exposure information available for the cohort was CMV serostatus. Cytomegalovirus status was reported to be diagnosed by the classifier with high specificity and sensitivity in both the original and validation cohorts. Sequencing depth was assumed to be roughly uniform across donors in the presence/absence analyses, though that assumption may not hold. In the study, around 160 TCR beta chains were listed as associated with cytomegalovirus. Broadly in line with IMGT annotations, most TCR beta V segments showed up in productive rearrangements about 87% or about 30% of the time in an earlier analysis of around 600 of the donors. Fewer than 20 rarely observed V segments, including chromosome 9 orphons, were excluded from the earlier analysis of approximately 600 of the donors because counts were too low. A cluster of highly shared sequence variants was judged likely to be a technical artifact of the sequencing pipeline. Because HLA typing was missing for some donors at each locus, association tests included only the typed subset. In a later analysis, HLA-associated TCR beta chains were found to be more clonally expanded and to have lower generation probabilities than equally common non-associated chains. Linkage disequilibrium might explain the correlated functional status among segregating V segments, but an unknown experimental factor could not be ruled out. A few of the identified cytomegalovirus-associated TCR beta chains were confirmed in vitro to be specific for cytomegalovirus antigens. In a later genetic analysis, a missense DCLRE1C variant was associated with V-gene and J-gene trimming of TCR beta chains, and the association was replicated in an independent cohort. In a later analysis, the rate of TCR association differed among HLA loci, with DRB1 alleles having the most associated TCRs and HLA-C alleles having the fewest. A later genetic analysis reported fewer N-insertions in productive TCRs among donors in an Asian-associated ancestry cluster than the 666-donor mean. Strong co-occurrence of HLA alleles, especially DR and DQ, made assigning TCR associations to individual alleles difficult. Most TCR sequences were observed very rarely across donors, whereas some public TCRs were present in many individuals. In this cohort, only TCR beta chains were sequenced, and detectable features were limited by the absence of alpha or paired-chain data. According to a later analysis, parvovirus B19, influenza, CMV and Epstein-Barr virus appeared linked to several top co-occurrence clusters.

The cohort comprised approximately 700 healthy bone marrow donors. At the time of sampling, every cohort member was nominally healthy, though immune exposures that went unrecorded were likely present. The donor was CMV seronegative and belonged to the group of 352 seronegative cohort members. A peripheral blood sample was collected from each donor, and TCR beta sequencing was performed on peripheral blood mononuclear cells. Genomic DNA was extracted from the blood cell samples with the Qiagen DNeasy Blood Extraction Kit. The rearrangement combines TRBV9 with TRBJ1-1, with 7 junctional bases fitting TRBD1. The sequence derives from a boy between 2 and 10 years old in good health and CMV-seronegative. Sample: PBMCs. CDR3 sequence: CASSGGGQDTLNTEAFF. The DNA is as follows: TGTGCCAGCAGCGGAGGTGGACAGGACACTTTGAACACTGAAGCTTTCTTT.